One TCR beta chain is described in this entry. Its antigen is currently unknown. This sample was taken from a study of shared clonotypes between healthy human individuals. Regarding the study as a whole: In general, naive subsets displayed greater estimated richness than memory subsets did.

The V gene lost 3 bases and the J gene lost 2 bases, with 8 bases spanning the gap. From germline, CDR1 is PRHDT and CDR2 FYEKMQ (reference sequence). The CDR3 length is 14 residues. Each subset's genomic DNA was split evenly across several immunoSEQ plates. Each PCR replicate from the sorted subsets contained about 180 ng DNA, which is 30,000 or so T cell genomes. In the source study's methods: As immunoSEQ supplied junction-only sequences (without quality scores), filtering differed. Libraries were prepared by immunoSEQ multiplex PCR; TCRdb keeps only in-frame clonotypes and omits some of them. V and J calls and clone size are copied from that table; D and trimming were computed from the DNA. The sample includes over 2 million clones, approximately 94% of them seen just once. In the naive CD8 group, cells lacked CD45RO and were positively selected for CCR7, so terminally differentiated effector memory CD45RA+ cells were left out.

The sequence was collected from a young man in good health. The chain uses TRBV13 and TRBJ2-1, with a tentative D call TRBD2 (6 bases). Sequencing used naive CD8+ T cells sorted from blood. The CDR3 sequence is CASSFGGAYNEQFF. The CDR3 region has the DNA TGTGCCAGCAGCTTCGGGGGAGCCTACAATGAGCAGTTCTTC.